This T cell receptor (beta chain) emerged from a study of blood T cell repertoires in COVID-19 (dated by TCRdb to 2020 to 2022). Context from the whole study: The collaborator samples originated in the United States, Italy and Spain and spanned the acute and convalescent phases of COVID-19. Where available, HLA class I and class II types were obtained from metadata supplied by the sample provider rather than from assay-based typing. A de-identified subject ID, COVID-19 status, age in years and sex were almost always included in the sample metadata. Samples were obtained from the ongoing ImmuneRACE study (first 160 participants) and from some 1,200 subjects provided by 6 global collaborators. Deeply sampled blood TCRbeta repertoires from subjects exposed to, actively infected with, or recovered from COVID-19 were included in the dataset. The material from the prospective study consisted of cDNA or gDNA derived from T cells, B-cell-depleted T cells, or PBMCs. The repertoires were made available in a free public database intended to serve as a resource for research on the immune response to SARS-CoV-2. The full study reports these points: Clinical and demographic metadata were provided uncurated, with the amount varying by source and participant.

Sequences SQVTM (CDR1) and ANQGSEA (CDR2) are obtained from the germline V gene. The CDR3 has 12 amino acids, counting the end cysteine and phenylalanine. The entry retains the CDR3 DNA only, 36 bases that are in frame from base 1. Trimming costs V 4 bases and J 4 bases, and their ends lie 10 bases apart. The collaborating institutions used their own protocols to collect whole blood in K2EDTA tubes. Collaborator samples were shipped for TCRbeta analysis as frozen whole blood, isolated PBMCs, or DNA extracted from either sample type. TCRbeta CDR3 regions were amplified from genomic DNA using the immunoSEQ Assay, a bias-controlled multiplex PCR. Per the source publication's procedure: Within the assay, amplification of reference gene primers was used to estimate how many nucleated cells each sample contained. To quantify the absolute abundance of each unique TCRbeta CDR3 rearrangement, sequence reads were collapsed and filtered. Productive Simpson clonality was computed per sample as the square root of Simpson's diversity index over productive rearrangements. In TCRdb, the immuneACCESS table is reduced to in-frame sequences with V and J assigned. These tables do not hold every clone; where another copy was compared, an unresolved V gene accounts for under half, and the others remain unexplained. For V, J and clone size, that table is used; D and trimming come from the DNA. This sample has 100,000 or so clones in its table, and about 91% of those were observed once. Approximately 2.2% of the sample lies in the top ten.

This clone has just one count. Its cognate antigen has yet to be identified. No per-base quality is available; no much larger clone lies one base away. The V gene is TRBV29-1 and the J gene is TRBJ1-2; tentative D gene TRBD1, with 5 bases matching. The sequenced material came from peripheral blood. This clonotype was sampled from a human donor with active COVID-19. The donor label of this sample is uncertain. The CDR3 amino acid sequence is: CSVARTSYGYTF. The DNA sequence is given as TGCAGCGTTGCTAGGACATCCTATGGCTACACCTTC.